This T cell receptor beta chain was identified in a study of shared clonotypes between healthy human individuals. Germline-derived CDR1 and CDR2 are SNHLY and FYNNEI. This CDR3 region has 11 residues. With 4 bases removed from V and 11 bases from J, the gap between germline ends came to 9 bases. This clone showed up just once. Its antigen is not known. CD45RO-negative cells were positively selected for CCR7, leaving out terminally differentiated effector memory CD45RA+ cells. Per the original methods: Junction-only immunoSEQ data arrived without quality scores, meaning filtering differed. The method was immunoSEQ multiplex PCR; TCRdb's version includes in-frame clones alone and lacks a portion of them. Clone size and V and J calls were adopted from that table, with D and trimming inferred from the DNA. The table lists 500,000 to 700,000 clones, around 96% of them singletons. Overall study results and limits: Clonotypes that were shared across a handful of donors made up about 5.1% of naive CD4 clonotypes. What rarefaction showed was incomplete sorted-subset sequencing despite large depth. Donor clonotype sharing was expected to depend on sequencing depth.

Sequencing was carried out using naive CD8+ T cells sorted from blood. The rearrangement uses TRBV2 and TRBJ2-1; either TRBD1 or TRBD2 may fit D (5 bases each). This receptor was obtained from a woman younger than 45 in good health. CDR3 in amino acids: CASSARGQQFF. In nucleotides, the CDR3 is TGTGCCAGCAGTGCCCGGGGCCAGCAGTTCTTC.